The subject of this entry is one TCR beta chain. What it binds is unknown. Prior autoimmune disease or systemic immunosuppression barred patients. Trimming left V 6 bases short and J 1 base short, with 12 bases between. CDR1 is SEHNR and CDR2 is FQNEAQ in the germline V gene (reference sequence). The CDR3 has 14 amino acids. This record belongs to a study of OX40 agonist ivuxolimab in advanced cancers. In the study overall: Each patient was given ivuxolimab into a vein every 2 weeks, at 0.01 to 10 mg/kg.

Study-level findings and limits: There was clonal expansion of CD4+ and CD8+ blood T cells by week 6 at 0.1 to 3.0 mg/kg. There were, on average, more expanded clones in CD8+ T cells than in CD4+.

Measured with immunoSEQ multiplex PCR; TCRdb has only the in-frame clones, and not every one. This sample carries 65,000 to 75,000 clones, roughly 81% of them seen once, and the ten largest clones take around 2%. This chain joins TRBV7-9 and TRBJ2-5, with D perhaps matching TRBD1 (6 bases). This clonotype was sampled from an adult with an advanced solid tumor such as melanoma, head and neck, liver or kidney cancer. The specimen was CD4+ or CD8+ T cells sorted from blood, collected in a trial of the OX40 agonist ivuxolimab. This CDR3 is CASRYDRTQETQYF. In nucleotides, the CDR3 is TGTGCCAGCAGATATGACAGGACCCAAGAGACCCAGTACTTC.